The TCR beta chain described here comes from a study of cytomegalovirus exposure and HLA in healthy donors. Findings of the study overall: A later analysis by the authors found several of the most significant clusters apparently linked to common viral pathogens. A list of more than 150 TCR beta chains associated with cytomegalovirus was given. In a later analysis, TCR beta V- and J-gene trimming was associated with a missense DCLRE1C variant.

Per the germline V gene, CDR1 is SNHLY and CDR2 is FYNNEI. Trimming left V 7 bases short and J 2 bases short, with 10 bases between. This CDR3 spans 13 amino acids. 13 Jbeta primers and 60 Vbeta primers were used for the PCR. Here immunoSEQ multiplex PCR was the method, and the copy in TCRdb shows in-frame clones only, minus some. Of 150,000 or so clones listed, more than 60% are singletons. There are a few counts of this clone. Antigen unknown. The source is a human donor in good health. Sequencing was performed on PBMCs. The rearrangement joins TRBV2 to TRBJ2-3; D gene unclear. The CDR3 coding sequence is TGTGCCAGCAATTTTGACACCACAGATACGCAGTATTTT. Residues: CASNFDTTDTQYF.